The 16 T cell receptor beta chains given below trace back to one sample, sequenced in a study of blood T cell repertoires in COVID-19. Sequenced by immunoSEQ multiplex PCR; TCRdb stores in-frame clones only, minus some. The sample consists of 150,000 to 250,000 clones, roughly four fifths of them appearing once. The specimen was peripheral blood. These receptor sequences come from a human donor with acute or convalescent COVID-19. The donor label of this sample is uncertain.

The rearrangement joins TRBV5-1 to TRBJ2-3; 8 bases are a match to TRBD1. The CDR3 spans 14 residues. Germline-derived CDR1 and CDR2 are SGHRS and YFSETQ. The V gene end was trimmed by 3 bases and the J gene end by 3 bases; junction bases not matched to a gene: 3. CDR3 DNA sequence: TGCGCCAGCAGCTGGACAGGGAAGACAGATACGCAGTATTTT. Translating it yields CASSWTGKTDTQYF.

The CDR3 region has the DNA TGTGCCATCAGTGGCTCGGGGGGGGCGATGGCTGAAGCTTTCTTT. Protein sequence: CAISGSGGAMAEAFF. The chain has TRBV10-3 and TRBJ1-1; D possibly corresponds to TRBD1 (6 bases). V was clipped by 4 bases and J by 6 bases, with 18 bases between them. The CDR3 length is 15 residues. Germline V gene sequence: CDR1 ENHRY, CDR2 SYGVKD.

V is TRBV5-1 and J is TRBJ2-2, with TRBD2 matching over 9 bases. J lost 5 bases, V lost 0 bases, and 5 bases had no gene match. Germline CDR1 SGHRS, CDR2 YFSETQ. The CDR3 covers 16 residues. The CDR3 is CASSLGGRALTGELFF. The CDR3 nucleotides read TGCGCCAGCAGCTTGGGCGGGAGGGCCCTAACCGGGGAGCTGTTTTTT. The whole variable domain, remainder taken from reference TRBV5-1 and TRBJ2-2, is KAGVTQTPRYLIKTRGQQVTLSCSPISGHRSVSWYQQTPGQGLQFLFEYFSETQRNKGNFPGRFSGRQFSNSRSEMNVSTLELGDSALYLCASSLGGRALTGELFFGEGSRLTVL.

This clone was recorded once. The chain carries TRBV23-1 and TRBJ1-1; tentative D call: TRBD1 (6 bases). TRBV23-1 is treated as an ORF (open reading frame) with a function not yet certain. This CDR3 spans 14 amino acids. Between the trimmed V and J ends, which lost 4 bases and 1 base, there was a span of 10 bases. In DNA form, the CDR3 reads TGCGCCAGCAGTCTCATCAGGGGGAACACTGAAGCTTTCTTT. It encodes CASSLIRGNTEAFF.

This chain joins TRBV7-2 and TRBJ2-5; 11 bases match TRBD2. This CDR3 has 15 amino acids. Germline CDR1 is SGHTA and CDR2 is FQGNSA. The junction had 6 bases not matched to a gene; V was cut back by 5 bases and J by 4 bases. CDR3 region: CASSRVGTSGETQYF. The CDR3 nucleotides are TGTGCCAGCAGCCGCGTCGGGACTAGCGGAGAGACCCAGTACTTC. The variable domain in full, completed from reference TRBV7-2 and TRBJ2-5, reads GAGVSQSPSNKVTEKGKDVELRCDPISGHTALYWYRQSLGQGLEFLIYFQGNSAPDKSGLPSDRFSAERTGGSVSTLTIQRTQQEDSAVYLCASSRVGTSGETQYFGPGTRLLVL.

This sequence joins TRBV5-1 and TRBJ2-1, with 10 bases fitting TRBD1. Trimming removed 4 bases from V and 7 bases from J; junction bases left unmatched: 8. The germline V gene encodes CDR1 SGHRS and CDR2 YFSETQ. The CDR3 spans 15 residues. CDR3 loop: CASSSGTGDRNEQFF. Here the CDR3 DNA reads TGCGCCAGCAGCAGCGGGACAGGGGATCGGAATGAGCAGTTCTTC.

The chain employs TRBV28 and TRBJ1-1; no reliable D call. The ends were cut back, 6 bases at V and 1 base at J, with 12 bases in the middle. This CDR3 is built from 14 residues. Germline V gene lookup returns CDR1 MDHEN and CDR2 SYDVKM. The CDR3 sequence is CASRPTKPNTEAFF. CDR3 DNA sequence: TGTGCCAGCAGACCGACAAAACCGAACACTGAAGCTTTCTTT.

This chain joins TRBV28 and TRBJ1-1; D perhaps matches TRBD1 (5 bases). CDR1 MDHEN and CDR2 SYDVKM come from the germline V gene. V was cut by 6 bases and J by 1 base, with 12 bases left in between. The length of the CDR3 is 14 residues. CDR3: CASSLGDRNTEAFF. The CDR3 DNA is TGTGCCAGCAGCCTCGGAGACAGGAACACTGAAGCTTTCTTT.

This chain links TRBV30 with TRBJ1-6; D uncertain. CDR1 is GTSNPN, CDR2 SVGIG, per germline (reference sequence). V was shortened by 6 bases and J by 7 bases, with 10 bases between the two germline ends. The CDR3 contains 12 residues. For the CDR3, the DNA is TGTGCCTGTCAACTAGAGAATTCACCCCTCCACTTT. Amino acids: CACQLENSPLHF.

The count of this clone is one. V and J are TRBV5-1 and TRBJ2-1, with 10 nucleotides matching TRBD2. Germline values: CDR1 SGHRS, CDR2 YFSETQ. J was trimmed by 4 bases and V by 0 bases; bases with no gene match: 7. The CDR3 sequence is 17 residues long. Here the CDR3 reads CASSLAPLAGLYNEQFF. Here the CDR3 DNA reads TGCGCCAGCAGCTTGGCACCACTAGCGGGACTATACAATGAGCAGTTCTTC.

The V call is TRBV9, the J call TRBJ1-4; D may be TRBD1 (6 bases). Germline V gives CDR1 SGDLS, CDR2 YYNGEE. The CDR3 is 15 residues long. Trimming shortened V by 3 bases and J by 6 bases, and 15 bases separated the two germline ends. The CDR3, as DNA: TGTGCCAGCAGCGGCCAGGGGCTAGGGGATGAAAAACTGTTTTTT. Its translation: CASSGQGLGDEKLFF.

This clone was observed a single time. The CDR3 DNA sequence: TGTGCCAGCAGTGATCGACAGGGACACCAGCCCCAGCATTTT. This translates into CASSDRQGHQPQHF. The chain employs TRBV6-1 and TRBJ1-5, with 7 bases aligning to TRBD1. CDR1 MNHNS and CDR2 SASEGT come from the germline V gene. The CDR3 is made up of 14 amino acids. Losses at the gene ends were 3 bases for V and 7 bases for J; bases not matched to a gene: 6.

The J gene is TRBJ1-1, the V gene TRBV18; D uncertain. CDR3 size: 14 residues. Germline-derived CDR1 and CDR2 are KGHSH and LQKENI. V was pared by 5 bases and J by 1 base, with 11 bases between. CDR3 sequence reads: CASSKSAGNTEAFF. In DNA, the CDR3 is TGTGCCAGCTCAAAGTCGGCGGGGAACACTGAAGCTTTCTTT.

The V and J genes are TRBV28 and TRBJ1-2; 7 bases match TRBD1. With V trimmed by 6 bases and J by 0 bases, 4 bases remained unmatched. This CDR3 region has 14 residues. Germline V gives CDR1 MDHEN, CDR2 SYDVKM. The CDR3 DNA reads as TGTGCCAGCAGCACAGGGGAGACTAACTATGGCTACACCTTC. It is translated as CASSTGETNYGYTF.

A remark on this clone: This may arise from a read error, as a much more abundant clone is one base away. The sample holds other DNA sequences that translate to the same CDR3. The chain is built from TRBV6-5 and TRBJ2-7, with 13 nucleotides matching TRBD2. This CDR3 region has 15 residues. J lost 4 bases, V lost 0 bases, and 0 bases had no gene match. The V gene's germline CDR1 is MNHEY and CDR2 SVGAGI. The CDR3 DNA follows: TGTGCCAGCAGTTACTCGACTAGCGGGAGGTACGAGCAGTACTTC. It specifies CASSYSTSGRYEQYF.

This chain uses TRBV6-4 with TRBJ2-2; TRBD2 matches 11 bases. The germline V gene has CDR1 MRHNA and CDR2 SNTAGT. The CDR3 has 17 amino acids. The ends lost 3 bases at V and 8 bases at J; junction bases unmatched: 11. This chain's CDR3 is CASSETSGSPRPGELFF. The DNA for the CDR3 is TGTGCCAGCAGTGAAACTAGCGGGAGCCCACGACCAGGGGAGCTGTTTTTT.